This T cell receptor beta chain was captured by sequencing in a study of identical twins (TCRdb year 2016). About the full investigation: To test whether fetal clonotypes persist, this study deep-sequenced TCR alpha and beta repertoires from monozygotic twins, from unrelated adults of various ages, and from cord blood. Replicate twin experiments were performed at different times using different library preparation protocols to rule out contamination. General study outcomes and caveats: Out-of-frame TCR alpha sequences shared between twins showed an excess of low generation-probability sequences compared with coincidental sharing between unrelated individuals. Excess twin sharing in beta out-of-frame sequences was weaker because fewer shared sequences lowered the signal-to-noise ratio. Because the same donors could not be followed over many years, the conclusions depended on cross-sectional statistical analysis. Abundant cord blood beta clonotypes carried fewer insertions; young adult naive repertoires showed a weaker similar trend, while memory repertoires showed none. In monozygotic twins, recombination models systematically underestimated out-of-frame TCR alpha sharing, but the models matched the sharing seen between unrelated individuals. Invariant T cells such as MAIT and iNKT could partly confound zero-insertion analyses, though diverse VJ usage argued against this for most clonotypes.

Library construction relied on 5' RACE. Sequencing instrument: Illumina HiSeq 2000. Template switching introduced a universal primer binding site; the final cDNA contained a unique molecular identifier, enabling accurate counting of TCR cDNA molecules. Specific primers in the conserved constant-segment region were used to synthesize first-strand cDNA for the TCR alpha and beta chains. Each cDNA library was double barcoded, with a SMART-Mk sample barcode plus Illumina barcodes, to control for contamination. TruSeq adapter sequences, together with Illumina sample barcodes, were added in two successive PCR steps. TCR alpha and beta cDNA libraries were sequenced on the Illumina HiSeq platform with custom primers. As for the original processing: Raw reads were processed with MiGEC to extract unique molecular identifiers, and MiXCR was used to determine CDR3 positions. Recombination models were inferred per individual with the repgenHMM and IGoR tools using an EM algorithm. The tcR package in R was used for shared clonotype analysis, with sharing normalized by the product of cloneset sizes. To study raw recombination without the effects of thymic and clonal selection, out-of-frame nonproductive sequences were analyzed. TCRdb reprocessing: public reads trimmed at Q25 with fastp, clones called with MiXCR, in-frame beta chains kept. Rows merge per CDR3 protein into single entries with the most common DNA and genes. The V and J calls here are based on TCRdb, not the publication. This sample is represented by around 1.7 million distinct CDR3 sequences; around 29% of them were singletons. About 0.27% of the sample goes to the ten largest clones.

In this sample, this clonotype turned up once. The target of this receptor is not known. One base away there is no much larger clone; base qualities are not given. Between the V and J ends, shortened by 1 base and 6 bases respectively, the junction contains 12 bases. Counted from cysteine to phenylalanine, this CDR3 has 14 amino acids. Just CDR3 DNA is preserved here, 42 bases in frame from base 1. Only healthy Caucasian donors were included. The chain was built from TRBV12-3 or TRBV12-4 and TRBJ1-2, with the identity of the D gene unclear. This receptor was identified in a newborn girl in good health. The sequencing input was cord blood. The nucleotide sequence is TGTGCCAGCAGTTTAGGACACCGAGTCCATGGCTACACCTTC. This translates into CASSLGHRVHGYTF.